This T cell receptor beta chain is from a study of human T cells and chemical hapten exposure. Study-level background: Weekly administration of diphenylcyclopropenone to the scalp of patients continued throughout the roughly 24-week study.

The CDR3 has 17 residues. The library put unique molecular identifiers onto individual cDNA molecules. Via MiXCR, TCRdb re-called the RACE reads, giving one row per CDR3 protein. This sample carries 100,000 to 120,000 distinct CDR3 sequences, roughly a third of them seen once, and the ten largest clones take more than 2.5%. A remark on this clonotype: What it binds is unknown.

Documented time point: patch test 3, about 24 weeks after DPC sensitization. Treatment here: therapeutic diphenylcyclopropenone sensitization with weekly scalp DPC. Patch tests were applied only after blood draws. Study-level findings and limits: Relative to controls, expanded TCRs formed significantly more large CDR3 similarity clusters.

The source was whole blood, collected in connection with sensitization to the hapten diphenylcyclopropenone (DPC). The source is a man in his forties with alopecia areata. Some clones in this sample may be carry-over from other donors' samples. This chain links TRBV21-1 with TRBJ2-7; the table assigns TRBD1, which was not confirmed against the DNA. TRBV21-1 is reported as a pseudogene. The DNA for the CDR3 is TGTGCCAGCAGGATTGTTACCGGGACAGGGGAACCCTACGAGCAGTACGTC. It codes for CASRIVTGTGEPYEQYV.